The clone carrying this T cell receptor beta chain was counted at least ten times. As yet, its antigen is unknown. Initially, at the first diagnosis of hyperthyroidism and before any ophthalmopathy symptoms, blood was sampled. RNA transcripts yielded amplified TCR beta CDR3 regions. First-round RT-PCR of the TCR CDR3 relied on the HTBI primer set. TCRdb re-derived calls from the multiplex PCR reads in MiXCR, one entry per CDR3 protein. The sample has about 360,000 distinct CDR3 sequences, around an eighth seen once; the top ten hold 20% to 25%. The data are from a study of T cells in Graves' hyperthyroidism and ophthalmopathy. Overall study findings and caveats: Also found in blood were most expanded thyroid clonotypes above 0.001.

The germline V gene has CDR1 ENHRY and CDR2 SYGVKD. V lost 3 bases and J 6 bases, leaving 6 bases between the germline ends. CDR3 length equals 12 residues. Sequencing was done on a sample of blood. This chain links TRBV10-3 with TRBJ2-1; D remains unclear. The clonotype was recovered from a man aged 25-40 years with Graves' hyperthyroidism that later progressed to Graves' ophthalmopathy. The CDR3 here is CAISEVFNEQFF. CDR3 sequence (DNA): TGTGCCATCAGTGAAGTCTTCAATGAGCAGTTCTTC.